These 12 T cell receptor beta chains came from one sample sequenced in a study of long-term antiretroviral therapy in people with HIV. The assay used was immunoSEQ (version v3.0), run at survey level. The assay was immunoSEQ multiplex PCR, and TCRdb's table has in-frame clones only and misses some. The sample has about 21,000 clones, roughly four fifths seen once. The sample here was unsorted PBMCs, taken around 1.7 years before starting antiretroviral therapy. All receptors derive from a woman aged 35 to 49 with HIV.

This clone was detected once. V gene TRBV9 combines with J gene TRBJ2-3; possible D gene TRBD2, 7 bases. V lost 8 bases and J 2 bases, leaving 18 bases between the germline ends. This CDR3 is built from 15 residues. Per germline, CDR1 SGDLS and CDR2 YYNGEE. The CDR3 spells CASRGGAFYTDTQYF. Written as DNA, the CDR3 is TGTGCCAGTAGGGGGGGGGCTTTTTACACAGATACGCAGTATTTT.

DNA of the CDR3: TGTGCCAGCAGCTTACAGGGAGGCAATGAGCAGTTCTTC. Amino acid sequence: CASSLQGGNEQFF. The chain joins TRBV7-9 to TRBJ2-1; the D gene is possibly TRBD2 (6 bases). Trimming cost V 2 bases and J 6 bases, with 8 bases left between them. The V gene's germline CDR1 is SEHNR and CDR2 FQNEAQ (reference sequence). This CDR3 comprises 13 residues.

V gene TRBV5-6 combines with J gene TRBJ1-2; no clear D. The CDR3 has 13 amino acids. From germline, CDR1 is SGHDT and CDR2 YYEEEE. The germline V and J ends were trimmed by 0 bases and 3 bases, with 6 bases remaining between them. DNA of the CDR3: TGTGCCAGCAGCTTGGGGGTATACTATGGCTACACCTTC. Translated: CASSLGVYYGYTF. Full variable domain (missing parts from reference TRBV5-6 and TRBJ1-2): DAGVTQSPTHLIKTRGQQVTLRCSPKSGHDTVSWYQQALGQGPQFIFQYYEEEERQRGNFPDRFSGHQFPNYSSELNVNALLLGDSALYLCASSLGVYYGYTFGSGTRLTVV.

The chain links TRBV18 to TRBJ1-4; D is undetermined. There are 13 residues in the CDR3. V dropped 2 bases and J dropped 8 bases, with 9 bases sitting between them. Germline V gives CDR1 KGHSH, CDR2 LQKENI. CDR3 nucleotide sequence: TGTGCCAGCTCACCAGACAAATTGGAAAAACTGTTTTTT. This encodes CASSPDKLEKLFF.

The chain has TRBV6-1 and TRBJ2-7, with D possibly TRBD1 on 6 matching bases. This CDR3 comprises 12 residues. CDR1 is MNHNS and CDR2 is SASEGT in the germline V gene. Trimming took off 11 bases at V and 7 bases at J, with 18 bases between the two ends. CDR3 in DNA: TGTGCCTCCCAGGGGCTAGGATGGGAGCAGTACTTC. Its protein is CASQGLGWEQYF.

This chain uses TRBV5-4 with TRBJ1-1; tentative D call: TRBD1 (6 bases). The CDR3 consists of 14 residues. Germline V gene sequence: CDR1 SGHNT, CDR2 YYREEE (reference sequence). Trimming removed 0 bases at V and 4 bases at J, with 10 bases between. The CDR3 loop is CASSLANRATEAFF. As DNA, the CDR3 is TGTGCCAGCAGCTTGGCCAACAGGGCCACTGAAGCTTTCTTT.

The V gene is TRBV2, the J gene TRBJ2-7, with a tentative D call TRBD2 (6 bases). Germline CDR1 and CDR2: SNHLY and FYNNEI. The V end was cut by 6 bases, the J end by 9 bases, with 9 bases between. CDR3 size: 10 residues. CDR3 coding DNA: TGTGCCAGCAGCGGGGGACCGCAGTACTTC. Protein product: CASSGGPQYF.

The rearrangement uses TRBV18 and TRBJ1-2; TRBD1 matches at 10 bases. Germline V gives CDR1 KGHSH, CDR2 LQKENI. The V gene end was trimmed by 5 bases and the J gene end by 5 bases; junction bases not matched to a gene: 2. The CDR3 covers 13 residues. The CDR3 loop reads CASSAGQGYGYTF. As DNA, the CDR3 is TGTGCCAGCTCAGCGGGACAGGGGTATGGCTACACCTTC.

The chain uses TRBV4-1 and TRBJ2-4; 10 bases are a match to TRBD2. J was trimmed by 7 bases and V by 3 bases; bases with no gene match: 9. This CDR3 has 16 amino acids. Germline V CDR1 and CDR2: MGHRA, YSYEKL. The CDR3 loop reads CASSQASGSVGNIQYF. The CDR3 nucleotides are TGCGCCAGCAGCCAGGCTAGCGGGAGCGTGGGTAACATTCAGTACTTC.

A few counts support this clone. The V and J genes are TRBV7-9 and TRBJ2-1, with 9 bases aligning to TRBD1. Germline CDR1 reads SEHNR; CDR2 reads FQNEAQ (reference sequence). There are 14 residues in the CDR3. V lost 5 bases, J lost 11 bases, and 10 bases stayed unmatched. This chain's CDR3 is CASSRGQGPLKQFF. Written as DNA, the CDR3 is TGTGCCAGCAGCCGAGGACAGGGGCCCCTAAAGCAGTTCTTC.

The chain's CDR3 is CSVIDFYGNTIYF. The CDR3 region has the DNA TGCAGCGTTATCGACTTTTACGGAAACACCATATATTTT. V and J are TRBV29-1 and TRBJ1-3; D ambiguous. The ends were cut back, 5 bases at V and 4 bases at J, with 12 bases in the middle. The CDR3 covers 13 residues. The germline CDR1 and CDR2 sequences are SQVTM and ANQGSEA.

The chain has TRBV29-1 and TRBJ2-3; 8 nucleotides align to TRBD1. The V gene's germline CDR1 is SQVTM and CDR2 ANQGSEA. CDR3 length: 13 amino acids. V lost 4 bases to trimming and J lost 5 bases; unmatched junction nucleotides: 5. This CDR3 reads CSVGQGAEDTQYF. The CDR3 bases are TGCAGCGTTGGCCAGGGGGCAGAAGATACGCAGTATTTT.